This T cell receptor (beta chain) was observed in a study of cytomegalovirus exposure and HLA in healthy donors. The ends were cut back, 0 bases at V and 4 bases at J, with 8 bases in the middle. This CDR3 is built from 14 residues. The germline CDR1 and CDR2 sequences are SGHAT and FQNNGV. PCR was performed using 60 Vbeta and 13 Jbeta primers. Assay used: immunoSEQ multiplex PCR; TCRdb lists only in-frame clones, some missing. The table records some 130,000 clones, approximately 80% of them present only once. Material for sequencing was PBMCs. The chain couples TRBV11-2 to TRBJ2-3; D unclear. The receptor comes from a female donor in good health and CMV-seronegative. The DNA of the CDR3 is TGTGCCAGCAGCTTAGATAGAGGTGCAGATACGCAGTATTTT. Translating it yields CASSLDRGADTQYF.